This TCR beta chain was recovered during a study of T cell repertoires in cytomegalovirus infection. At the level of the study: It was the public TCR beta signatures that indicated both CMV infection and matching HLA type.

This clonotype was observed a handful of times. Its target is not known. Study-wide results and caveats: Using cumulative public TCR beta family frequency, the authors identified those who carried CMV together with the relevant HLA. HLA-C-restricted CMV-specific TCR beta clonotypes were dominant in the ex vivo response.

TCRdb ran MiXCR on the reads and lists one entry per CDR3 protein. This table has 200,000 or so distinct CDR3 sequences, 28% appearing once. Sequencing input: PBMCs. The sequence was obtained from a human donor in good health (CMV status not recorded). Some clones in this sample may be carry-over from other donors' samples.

In nucleotides, the CDR3 is TGTGCCAGTAGTATGGAGGGGACTGAAGCTTTCTTT. Translating gives CASSMEGTEAFF. The V call is TRBV19, the J call TRBJ1-1; perhaps TRBD1 as D (5 bases). The CDR3 is 12 amino acids. Between the trimmed V and J ends, which lost 3 bases and 5 bases, there was a span of 7 bases. The germline gives CDR1 LNHDA, CDR2 SQIVND (reference sequence).